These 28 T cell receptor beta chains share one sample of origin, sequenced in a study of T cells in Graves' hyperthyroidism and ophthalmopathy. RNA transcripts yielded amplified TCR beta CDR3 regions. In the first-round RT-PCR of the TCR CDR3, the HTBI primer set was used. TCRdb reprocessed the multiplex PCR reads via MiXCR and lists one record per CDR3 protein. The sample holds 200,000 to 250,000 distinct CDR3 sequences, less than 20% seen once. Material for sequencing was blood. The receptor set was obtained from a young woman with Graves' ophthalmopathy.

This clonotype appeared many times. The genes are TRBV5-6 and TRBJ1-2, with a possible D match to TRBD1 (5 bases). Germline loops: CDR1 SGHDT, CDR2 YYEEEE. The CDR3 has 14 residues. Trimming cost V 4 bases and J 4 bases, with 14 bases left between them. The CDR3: CASSPWGNFYGYTF. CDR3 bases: TGTGCCAGCAGCCCGTGGGGGAATTTCTATGGCTACACCTTC.

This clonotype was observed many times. CDR3 sequence reads: CASSYSGQGVDGYTF. Written as DNA, the CDR3 is TGTGCCAGCAGTTACTCCGGACAGGGGGTCGATGGCTACACCTTC. The chain uses TRBV6-6 and TRBJ1-2; 10 nucleotides match TRBD1. Trimming cost V 0 bases and J 6 bases; bases outside gene matches: 4. The CDR3 covers 15 residues. The germline gives CDR1 MNHNY, CDR2 SVGAGI (reference sequence).

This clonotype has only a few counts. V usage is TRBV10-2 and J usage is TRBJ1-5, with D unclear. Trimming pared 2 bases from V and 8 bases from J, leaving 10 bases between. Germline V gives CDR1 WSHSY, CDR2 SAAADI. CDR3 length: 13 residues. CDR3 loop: CASSERRPEPQHF. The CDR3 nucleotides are TGCGCCAGCAGTGAGCGGAGACCGGAGCCCCAGCATTTT.

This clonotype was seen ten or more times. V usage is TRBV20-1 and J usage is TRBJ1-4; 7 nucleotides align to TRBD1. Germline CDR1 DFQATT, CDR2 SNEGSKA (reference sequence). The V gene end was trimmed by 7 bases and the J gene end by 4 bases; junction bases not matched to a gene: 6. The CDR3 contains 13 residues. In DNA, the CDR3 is TGCAGTGTTCTCCAGGGGGTTAATGAAAAACTGTTTTTT. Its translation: CSVLQGVNEKLFF.

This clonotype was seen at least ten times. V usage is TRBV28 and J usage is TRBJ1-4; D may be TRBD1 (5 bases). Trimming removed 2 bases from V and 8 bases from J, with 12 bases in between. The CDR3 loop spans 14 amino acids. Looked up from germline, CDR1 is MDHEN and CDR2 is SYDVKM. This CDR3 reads CASSLRDPGEKLFF. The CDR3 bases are TGTGCCAGCAGTTTAAGGGACCCCGGGGAAAAACTGTTTTTT.

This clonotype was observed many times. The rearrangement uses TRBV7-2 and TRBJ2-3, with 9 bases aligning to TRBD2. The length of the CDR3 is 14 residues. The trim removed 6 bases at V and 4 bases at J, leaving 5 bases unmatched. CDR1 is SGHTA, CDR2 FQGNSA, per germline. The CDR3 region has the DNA TGTGCCAGCAGGACGGCGGGAGGGCCAGATACGCAGTATTTT. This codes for CASRTAGGPDTQYF.

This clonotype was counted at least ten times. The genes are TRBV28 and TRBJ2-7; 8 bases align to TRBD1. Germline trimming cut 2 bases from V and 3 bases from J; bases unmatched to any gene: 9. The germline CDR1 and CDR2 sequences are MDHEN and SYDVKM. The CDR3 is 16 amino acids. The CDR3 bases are TGTGCCAGCAGTTTACCCCAGGGGGCAGGTGACTACGAGCAGTACTTC. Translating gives CASSLPQGAGDYEQYF.

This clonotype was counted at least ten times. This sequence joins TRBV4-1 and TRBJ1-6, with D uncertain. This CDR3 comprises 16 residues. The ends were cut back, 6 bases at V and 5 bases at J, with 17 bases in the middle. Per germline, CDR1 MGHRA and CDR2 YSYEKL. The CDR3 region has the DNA TGCGCCAGCAGACGTGGGATGGACTATGATAATTCACCCCTCCACTTT. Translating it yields CASRRGMDYDNSPLHF.

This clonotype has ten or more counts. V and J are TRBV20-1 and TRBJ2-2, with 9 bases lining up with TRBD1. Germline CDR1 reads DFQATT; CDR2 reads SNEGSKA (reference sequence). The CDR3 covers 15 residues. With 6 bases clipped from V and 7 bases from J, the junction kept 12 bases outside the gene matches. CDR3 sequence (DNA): TGCAGTGCCAAAATGTGGGACAGGGATGGCGGGGAGCTGTTTTTT. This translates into CSAKMWDRDGGELFF.

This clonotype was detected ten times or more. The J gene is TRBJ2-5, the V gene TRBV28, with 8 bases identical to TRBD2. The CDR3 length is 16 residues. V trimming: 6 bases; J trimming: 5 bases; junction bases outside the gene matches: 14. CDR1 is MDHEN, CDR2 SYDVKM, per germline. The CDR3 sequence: CASSTSGTRVRETQYF. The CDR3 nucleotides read TGTGCCAGCAGCACCTCCGGGACTAGAGTGAGGGAGACCCAGTACTTC.

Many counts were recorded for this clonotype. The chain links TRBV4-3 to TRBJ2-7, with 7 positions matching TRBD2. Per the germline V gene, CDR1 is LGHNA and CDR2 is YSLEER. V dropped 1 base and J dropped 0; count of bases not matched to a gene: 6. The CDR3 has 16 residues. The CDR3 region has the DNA TGCGCCAGCAGCCAAGGGCGCGGGAGATCCTCCTACGAGCAGTACTTC. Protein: CASSQGRGRSSYEQYF.

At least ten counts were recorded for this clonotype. Here the CDR3 DNA reads TGTGCCAAAGGGGGCTACACCTTC. It codes for CAKGGYTF. The chain is built from TRBV2 and TRBJ1-2; D call uncertain. Germline CDR1 and CDR2: SNHLY and FYNNEI. CDR3 length equals 8 residues. Between the trimmed V and J ends, which lost 10 bases and 8 bases, there was a span of 5 bases. Combining the CDR3 with reference TRBV2 and TRBJ1-2 gives the whole variable domain EPEVTQTPSHQVTQMGQEVILRCVPISNHLYFYWYRQILGQKVEFLVSFYNNEISEKSEIFDDQFSVERPDGSNFTLKIRSTKLEDSAMYFCAKGGYTFGSGTRLTVV.

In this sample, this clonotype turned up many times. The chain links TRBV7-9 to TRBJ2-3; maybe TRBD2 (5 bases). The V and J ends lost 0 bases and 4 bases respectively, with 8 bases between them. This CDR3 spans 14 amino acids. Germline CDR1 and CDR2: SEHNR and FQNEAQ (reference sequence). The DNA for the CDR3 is TGTGCCAGCAGCTTAGCGATGGGAGCAGATACGCAGTATTTT. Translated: CASSLAMGADTQYF.

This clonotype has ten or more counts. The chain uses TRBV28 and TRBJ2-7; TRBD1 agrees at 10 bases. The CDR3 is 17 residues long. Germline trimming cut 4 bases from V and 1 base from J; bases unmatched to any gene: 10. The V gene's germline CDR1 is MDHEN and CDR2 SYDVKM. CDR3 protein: CASSSRQGAFLSYEQYF. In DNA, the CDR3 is TGTGCCAGCAGTTCAAGACAGGGGGCTTTCCTATCCTACGAGCAGTACTTC.

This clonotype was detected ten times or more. The CDR3 loop reads CASSLSSGNRGPFF. CDR3 bases: TGTGCCAGCAGCTTATCTTCGGGTAATCGGGGGCCTTTCTTT. This chain connects TRBV7-2 to TRBJ1-1; TRBD1 is a possible D gene (6 bases). The germline CDR1 and CDR2 sequences are SGHTA and FQGNSA. Trimming removed 2 bases at V and 12 bases at J, with 19 bases between. The CDR3 sequence is 14 residues long. Combining the CDR3 with reference TRBV7-2 and TRBJ1-1 gives the whole variable domain GAGVSQSPSNKVTEKGKDVELRCDPISGHTALYWYRQSLGQGLEFLIYFQGNSAPDKSGLPSDRFSAERTGGSVSTLTIQRTQQEDSAVYLCASSLSSGNRGPFFGQGTRLTVV.

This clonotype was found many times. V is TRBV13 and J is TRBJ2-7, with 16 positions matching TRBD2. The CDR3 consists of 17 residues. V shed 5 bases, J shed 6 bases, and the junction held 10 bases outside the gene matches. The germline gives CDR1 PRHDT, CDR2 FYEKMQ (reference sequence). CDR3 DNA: TGTGCCAGCAGCCCCCCGGGACTAGCGGGGGGGCTGCCCGAGCAGTACTTC. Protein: CASSPPGLAGGLPEQYF.

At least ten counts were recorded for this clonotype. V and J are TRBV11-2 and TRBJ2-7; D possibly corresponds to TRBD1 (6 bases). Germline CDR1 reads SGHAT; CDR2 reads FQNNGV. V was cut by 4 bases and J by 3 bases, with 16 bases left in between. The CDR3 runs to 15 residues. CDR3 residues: CASSSPTRGFYEQYF. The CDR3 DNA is TGTGCCAGCAGCTCACCTACCAGGGGATTCTACGAGCAGTACTTC.

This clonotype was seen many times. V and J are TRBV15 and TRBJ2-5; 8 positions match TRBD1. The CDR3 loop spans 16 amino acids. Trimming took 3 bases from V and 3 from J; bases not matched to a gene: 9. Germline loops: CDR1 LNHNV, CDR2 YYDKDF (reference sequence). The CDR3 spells CATSSYRGNLKETQYF. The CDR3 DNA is TGTGCCACCAGCAGCTACAGGGGGAACCTCAAAGAGACCCAGTACTTC.

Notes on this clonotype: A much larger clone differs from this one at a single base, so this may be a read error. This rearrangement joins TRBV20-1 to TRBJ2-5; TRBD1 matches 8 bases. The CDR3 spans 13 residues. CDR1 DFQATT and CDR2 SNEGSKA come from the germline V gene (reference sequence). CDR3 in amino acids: CSARGTGREAQYF. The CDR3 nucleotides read TGCAGTGCTAGGGGGACAGGTCGAGAGGCCCAGTACTTC.

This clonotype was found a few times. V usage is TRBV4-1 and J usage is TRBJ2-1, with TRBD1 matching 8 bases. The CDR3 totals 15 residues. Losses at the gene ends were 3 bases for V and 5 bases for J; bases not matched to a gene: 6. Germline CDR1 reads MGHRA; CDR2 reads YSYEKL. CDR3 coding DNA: TGCGCCAGCAGCCATTGGGCAGGGGGCCACAATGAGCAGTTCTTC. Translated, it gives CASSHWAGGHNEQFF.

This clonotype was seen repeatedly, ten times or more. CDR3 residues: CASSYSAGELRSTDTQYF. The CDR3 DNA reads TGTGCCAGCAGTTACTCCGCGGGGGAGTTGAGGAGCACAGATACGCAGTATTTT. This chain connects TRBV6-5 to TRBJ2-3, with 7 bases lining up with TRBD2. The V segment lost 0 bases and the J segment 0 bases; nucleotides outside the gene matches: 9. The CDR3 contains 18 residues. Germline loops: CDR1 MNHEY, CDR2 SVGAGI.

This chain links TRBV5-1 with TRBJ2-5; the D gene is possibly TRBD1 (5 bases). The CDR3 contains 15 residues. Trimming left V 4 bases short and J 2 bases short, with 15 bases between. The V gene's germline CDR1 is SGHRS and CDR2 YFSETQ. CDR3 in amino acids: CASSPLLGPQETQYF. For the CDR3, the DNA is TGCGCCAGCAGCCCGCTCCTGGGGCCACAAGAGACCCAGTACTTC.

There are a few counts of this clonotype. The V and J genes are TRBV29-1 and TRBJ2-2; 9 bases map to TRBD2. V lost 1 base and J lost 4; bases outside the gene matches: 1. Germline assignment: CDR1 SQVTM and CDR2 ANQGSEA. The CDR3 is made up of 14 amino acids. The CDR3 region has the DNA TGCAGCGTTGAAGGACTAGCGGTCACCGGGGAGCTGTTTTTT. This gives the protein CSVEGLAVTGELFF.

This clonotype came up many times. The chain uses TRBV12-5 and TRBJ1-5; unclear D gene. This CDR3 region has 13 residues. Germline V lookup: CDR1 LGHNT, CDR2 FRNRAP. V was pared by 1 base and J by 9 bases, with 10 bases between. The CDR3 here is CASGLEGAWPQHF. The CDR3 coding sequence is TGTGCTAGTGGTTTGGAGGGTGCATGGCCCCAGCATTTT.

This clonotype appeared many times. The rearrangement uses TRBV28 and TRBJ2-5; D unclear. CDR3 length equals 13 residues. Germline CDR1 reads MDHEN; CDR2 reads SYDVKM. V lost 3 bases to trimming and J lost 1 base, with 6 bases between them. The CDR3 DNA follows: TGTGCCAGCAGTTTTGCCATCCAAGAGACCCAGTACTTC. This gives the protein CASSFAIQETQYF.

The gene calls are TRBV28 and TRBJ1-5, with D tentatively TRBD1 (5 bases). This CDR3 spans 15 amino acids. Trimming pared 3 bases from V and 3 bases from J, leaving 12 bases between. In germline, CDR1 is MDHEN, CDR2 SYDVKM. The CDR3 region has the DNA TGTGCCAGCAGTTTGGAGGGACGGACCAATCAGCCCCAGCATTTT. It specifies CASSLEGRTNQPQHF.

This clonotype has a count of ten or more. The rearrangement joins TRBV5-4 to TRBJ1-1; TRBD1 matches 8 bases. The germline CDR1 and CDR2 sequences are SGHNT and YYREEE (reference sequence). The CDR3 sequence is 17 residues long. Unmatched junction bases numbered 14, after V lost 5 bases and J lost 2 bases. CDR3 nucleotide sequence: TGTGCCAGCAGTTCCGGGACAGGCGACTATCGTAACACTGAAGCTTTCTTT. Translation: CASSSGTGDYRNTEAFF. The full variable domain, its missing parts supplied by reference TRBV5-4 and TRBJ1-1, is ETGVTQSPTHLIKTRGQQVTLRCSSQSGHNTVSWYQQALGQGPQFIFQYYREEENGRGNFPPRFSGLQFPNYSSELNVNALELDDSALYLCASSSGTGDYRNTEAFFGQGTRLTVV.

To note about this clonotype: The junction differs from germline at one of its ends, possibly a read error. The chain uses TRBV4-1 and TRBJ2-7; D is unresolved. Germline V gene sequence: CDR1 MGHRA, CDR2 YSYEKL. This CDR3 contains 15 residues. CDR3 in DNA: TGCGCCAGCAGCCAAGAGTGGGCCGAGAGCTACGTGCAGTACTTC. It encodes CASSQEWAESYVQYF.